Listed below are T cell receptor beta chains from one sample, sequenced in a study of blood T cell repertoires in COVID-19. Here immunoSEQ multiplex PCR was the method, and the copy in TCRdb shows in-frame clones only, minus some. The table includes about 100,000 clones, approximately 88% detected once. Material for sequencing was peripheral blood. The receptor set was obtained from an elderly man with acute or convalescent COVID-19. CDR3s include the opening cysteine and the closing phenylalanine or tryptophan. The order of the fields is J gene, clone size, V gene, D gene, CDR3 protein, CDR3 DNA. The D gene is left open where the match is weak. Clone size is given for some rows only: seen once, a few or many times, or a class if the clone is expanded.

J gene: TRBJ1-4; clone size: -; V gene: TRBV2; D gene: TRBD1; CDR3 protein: CASKGDRTGNEKLFF; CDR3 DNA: TGTGCCAGCAAAGGGGATAGGACAGGGAATGAAAAACTGTTTTTT
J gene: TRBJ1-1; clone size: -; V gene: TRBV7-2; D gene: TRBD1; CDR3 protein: CASSGRGHANTEAFF; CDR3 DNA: TGTGCCAGCAGCGGAAGGGGGCATGCGAACACTGAAGCTTTCTTT
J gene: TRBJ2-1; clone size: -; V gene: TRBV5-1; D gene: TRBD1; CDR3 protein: CASSLEGQEYNEQFF; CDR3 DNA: TGCGCCAGCAGCTTGGAGGGACAGGAGTACAATGAGCAGTTCTTC
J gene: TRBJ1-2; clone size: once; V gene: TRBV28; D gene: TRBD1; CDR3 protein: CASSTYRWGQDLYGYTF; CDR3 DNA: TGTGCCAGCAGTACTTATCGATGGGGACAGGACCTCTATGGCTACACCTTC
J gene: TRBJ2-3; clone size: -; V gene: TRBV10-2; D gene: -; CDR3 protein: CACVDYERVGDTQYF; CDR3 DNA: TGCGCCTGCGTAGACTATGAGCGGGTCGGAGATACGCAGTATTTT
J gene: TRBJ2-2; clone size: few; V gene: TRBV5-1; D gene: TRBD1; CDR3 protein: CASSIQGEPGELFF; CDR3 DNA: TGCGCCAGCAGCATACAGGGGGAACCCGGGGAGCTGTTTTTT
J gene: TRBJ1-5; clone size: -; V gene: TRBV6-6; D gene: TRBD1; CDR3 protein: CASLGQLSQPQHF; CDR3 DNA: TGTGCCAGCCTGGGACAGTTAAGTCAGCCCCAGCATTTT
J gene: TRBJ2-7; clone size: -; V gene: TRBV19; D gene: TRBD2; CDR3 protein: CASSPGTSGYEQYF; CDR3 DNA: TGTGCCAGTAGTCCGGGGACTAGCGGATACGAGCAGTACTTC
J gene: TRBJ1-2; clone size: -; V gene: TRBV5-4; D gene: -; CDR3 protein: CASSGAGGAGGYTF; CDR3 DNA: TGTGCCAGCAGCGGAGCGGGGGGCGCGGGTGGCTACACCTTC
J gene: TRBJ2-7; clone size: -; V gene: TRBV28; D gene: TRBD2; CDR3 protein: CASSSAQGSGRAGEQYF; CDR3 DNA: TGTGCCAGCAGTTCCGCTCAAGGTAGCGGGAGGGCCGGCGAGCAGTACTTC
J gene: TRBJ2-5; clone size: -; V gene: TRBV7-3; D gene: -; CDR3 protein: CASSLDPNPGAQYF; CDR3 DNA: TGTGCCAGCAGCTTAGACCCTAACCCAGGGGCCCAGTACTTC
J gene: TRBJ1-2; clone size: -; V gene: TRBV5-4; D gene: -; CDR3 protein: CASSSRFYGYTF; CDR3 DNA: TGTGCCAGCAGCTCCAGATTTTATGGCTACACCTTC
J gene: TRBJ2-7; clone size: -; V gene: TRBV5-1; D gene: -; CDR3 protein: CASSPGNSNSYEQYF; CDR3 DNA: TGCGCCAGCAGCCCCGGGAACTCGAACTCCTACGAGCAGTACTTC
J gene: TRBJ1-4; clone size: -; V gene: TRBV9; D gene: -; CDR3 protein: CASSGQGSGPEKLFF; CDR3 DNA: TGTGCCAGCAGCGGGCAGGGGTCAGGTCCCGAAAAACTGTTTTTT
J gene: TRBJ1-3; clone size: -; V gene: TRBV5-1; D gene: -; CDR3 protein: CASSSVPAGQLGNTIYF; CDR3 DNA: TGCGCCAGCAGCTCCGTGCCCGCGGGGCAGCTCGGAAACACCATATATTTT
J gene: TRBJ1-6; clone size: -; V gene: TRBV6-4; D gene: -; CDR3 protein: CASSTGINSPLHF; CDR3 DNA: TGTGCCAGCAGTACAGGGATAAACTCACCCCTCCACTTT
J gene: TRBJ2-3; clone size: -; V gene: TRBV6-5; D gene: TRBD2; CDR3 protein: CASSRGGDTQYF; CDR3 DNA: TGTGCCAGCAGCCGCGGGGGAGATACGCAGTATTTT
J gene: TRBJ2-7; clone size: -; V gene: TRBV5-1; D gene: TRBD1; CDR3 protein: CASSLSGQGTYEQYF; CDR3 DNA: TGCGCCAGCAGCCTTTCGGGACAGGGGACCTACGAGCAGTACTTC
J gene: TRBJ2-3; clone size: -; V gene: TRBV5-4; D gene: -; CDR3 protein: CASSLALGEADTQYF; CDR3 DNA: TGTGCCAGCAGCTTGGCTCTGGGGGAGGCAGATACGCAGTATTTT
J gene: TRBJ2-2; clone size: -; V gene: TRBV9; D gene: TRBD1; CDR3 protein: CASSSRTGGPSNTGELFF; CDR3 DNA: TGTGCCAGCAGCTCCAGGACAGGGGGTCCCTCGAACACCGGGGAGCTGTTTTTT
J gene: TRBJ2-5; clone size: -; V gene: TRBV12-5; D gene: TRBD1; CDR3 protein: CASGPGQGAETQYF; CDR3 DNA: TGTGCTAGTGGCCCTGGACAGGGGGCAGAGACCCAGTACTTC
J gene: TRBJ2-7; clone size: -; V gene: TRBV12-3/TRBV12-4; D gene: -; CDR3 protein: CASAGASYEQYF; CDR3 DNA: TGTGCCAGCGCGGGGGCCTCCTACGAGCAGTACTTC
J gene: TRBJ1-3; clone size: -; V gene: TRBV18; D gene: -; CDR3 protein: CASSPAQQGNTIYF; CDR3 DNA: TGTGCCAGCTCACCGGCCCAACAGGGAAACACCATATATTTT
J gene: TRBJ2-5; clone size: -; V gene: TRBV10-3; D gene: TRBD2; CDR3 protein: CAISETSGSRQETQYF; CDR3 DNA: TGTGCCATCAGTGAGACTAGCGGGAGTCGACAAGAGACCCAGTACTTC
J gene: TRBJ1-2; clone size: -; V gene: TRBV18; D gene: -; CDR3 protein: CASSRDMSLNYGYTF; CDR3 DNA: TGTGCCAGCTCACGAGACATGTCTCTGAACTATGGCTACACCTTC
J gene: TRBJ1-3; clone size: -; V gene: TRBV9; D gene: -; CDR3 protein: CASSVAATVGNTIYF; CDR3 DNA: TGTGCCAGCAGCGTAGCAGCTACAGTAGGAAACACCATATATTTT
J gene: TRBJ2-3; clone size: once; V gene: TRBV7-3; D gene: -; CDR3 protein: CASSPQGGLGTDTQYF; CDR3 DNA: TGTGCCAGCAGCCCACAGGGGGGGTTAGGAACAGATACGCAGTATTTT
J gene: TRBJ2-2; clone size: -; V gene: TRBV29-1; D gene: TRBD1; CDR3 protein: CSVGAGGPGELFF; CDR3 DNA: TGCAGCGTTGGGGCAGGGGGCCCCGGGGAGCTGTTTTTT
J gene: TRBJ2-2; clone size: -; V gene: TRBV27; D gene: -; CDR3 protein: CASSLGTLGELFF; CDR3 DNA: TGTGCCAGCAGTTTGGGCACCTTAGGGGAGCTGTTTTTT